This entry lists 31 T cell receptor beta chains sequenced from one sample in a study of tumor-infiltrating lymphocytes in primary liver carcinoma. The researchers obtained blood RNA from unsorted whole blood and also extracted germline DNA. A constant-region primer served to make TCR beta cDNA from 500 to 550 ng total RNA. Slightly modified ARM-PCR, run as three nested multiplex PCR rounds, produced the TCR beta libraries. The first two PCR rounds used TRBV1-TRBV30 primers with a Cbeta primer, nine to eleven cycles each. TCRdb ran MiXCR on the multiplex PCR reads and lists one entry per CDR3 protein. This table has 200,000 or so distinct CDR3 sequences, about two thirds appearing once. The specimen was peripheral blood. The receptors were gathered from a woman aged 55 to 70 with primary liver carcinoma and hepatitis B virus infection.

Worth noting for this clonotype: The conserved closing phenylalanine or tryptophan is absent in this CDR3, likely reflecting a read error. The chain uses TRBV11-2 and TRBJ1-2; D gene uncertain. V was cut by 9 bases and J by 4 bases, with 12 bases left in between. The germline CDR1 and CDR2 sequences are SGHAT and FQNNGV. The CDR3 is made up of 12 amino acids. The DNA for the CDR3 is TGTGCCAGTAGCCTGGGCACCTATGGCTACACCCTC. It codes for CASSLGTYGYTL.

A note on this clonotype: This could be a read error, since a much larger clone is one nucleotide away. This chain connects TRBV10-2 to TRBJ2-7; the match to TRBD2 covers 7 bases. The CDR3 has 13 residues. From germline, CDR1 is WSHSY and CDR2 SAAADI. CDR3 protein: CSSSGGGSASQYF. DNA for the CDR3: TGCTCCAGCAGTGGAGGCGGGAGTGCCTCGCAGTACTTC.

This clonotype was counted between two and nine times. CDR3 bases: TGTGCCAGCAGTTCCCCTCAGGCGAGGAACACTGAAGCTTTCTTT. This codes for CASSSPQARNTEAFF. V usage is TRBV12-3 or TRBV12-4 and J usage is TRBJ1-1, with D uncertain. The CDR3 has 15 amino acids. The ends were cut back, 4 bases at V and 1 base at J, with 13 bases in the middle.

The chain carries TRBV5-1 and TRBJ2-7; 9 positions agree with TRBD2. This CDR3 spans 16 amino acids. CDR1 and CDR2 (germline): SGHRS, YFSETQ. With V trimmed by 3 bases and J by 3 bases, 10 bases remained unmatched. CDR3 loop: CASSSSGGRDRYEQYF. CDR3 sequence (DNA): TGCGCCAGCAGCTCGTCGGGCGGGAGGGACCGCTACGAGCAGTACTTC.

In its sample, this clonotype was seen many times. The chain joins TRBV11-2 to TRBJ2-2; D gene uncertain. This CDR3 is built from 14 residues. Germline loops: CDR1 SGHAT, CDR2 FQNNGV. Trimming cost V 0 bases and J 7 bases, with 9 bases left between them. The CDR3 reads CASSLEWVGGELFF. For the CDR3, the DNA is TGTGCCAGCAGCTTAGAATGGGTGGGCGGGGAGCTGTTTTTT.

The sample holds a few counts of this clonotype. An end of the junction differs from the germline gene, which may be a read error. CDR3 coding DNA: TGTGCCAGCAGCCAAGATTGGGCAGGGGTAGAGACCGGGGGGCTGTTTTTT. This gives the protein CASSQDWAGVETGGLFF. The V call is TRBV14, the J call TRBJ2-2, with D perhaps TRBD1 or TRBD2 (6 bases each). CDR1 SGHDN and CDR2 FVKESK come from the germline V gene. This CDR3 has 17 amino acids.

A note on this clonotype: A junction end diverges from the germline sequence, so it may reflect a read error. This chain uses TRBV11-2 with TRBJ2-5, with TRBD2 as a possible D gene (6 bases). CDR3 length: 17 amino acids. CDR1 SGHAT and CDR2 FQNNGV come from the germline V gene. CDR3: CATSFSGWRVLQETQYF. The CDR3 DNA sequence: TGTGCCACCAGCTTCTCAGGGTGGAGGGTCCTTCAAGAGACCCAGTACTTC.

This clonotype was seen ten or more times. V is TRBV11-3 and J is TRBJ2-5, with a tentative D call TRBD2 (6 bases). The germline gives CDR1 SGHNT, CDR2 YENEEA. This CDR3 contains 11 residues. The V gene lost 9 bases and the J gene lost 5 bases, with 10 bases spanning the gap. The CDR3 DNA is TGTGCCAGTGCTGGGAGGGAGACCCAGTACTTC. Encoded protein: CASAGRETQYF. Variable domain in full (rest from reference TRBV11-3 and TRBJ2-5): EAGVVQSPRYKIIEKKQPVAFWCNPISGHNTLYWYLQNLGQGPELLIRYENEEAVDDSQLPKDRFSAERLKGVDSTLKIQPAELGDSAVYLCASAGRETQYFGPGTRLLVL.

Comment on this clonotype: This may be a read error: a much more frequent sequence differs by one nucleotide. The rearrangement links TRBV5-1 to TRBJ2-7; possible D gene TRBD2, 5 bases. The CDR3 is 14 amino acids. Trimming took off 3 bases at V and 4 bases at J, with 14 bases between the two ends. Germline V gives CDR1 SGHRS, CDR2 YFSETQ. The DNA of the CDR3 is TGCGCCAGCAGCTCCGGGATCATGGGGTACGAGCAGTACTTC. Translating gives CASSSGIMGYEQYF. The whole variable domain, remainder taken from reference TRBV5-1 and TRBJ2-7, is KAGVTQTPRYLIKTRGQQVTLSCSPISGHRSVSWYQQTPGQGLQFLFEYFSETQRNKGNFPGRFSGRQFSNSRSEMNVSTLELGDSALYLCASSSGIMGYEQYFGPGTRLTVT.

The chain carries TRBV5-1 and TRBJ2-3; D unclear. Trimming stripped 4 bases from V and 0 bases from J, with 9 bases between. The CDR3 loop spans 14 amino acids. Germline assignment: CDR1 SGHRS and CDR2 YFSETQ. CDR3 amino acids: CASSSTVSTDTQYF. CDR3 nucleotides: TGCGCCAGCAGCAGCACAGTGAGCACAGATACGCAGTATTTT.

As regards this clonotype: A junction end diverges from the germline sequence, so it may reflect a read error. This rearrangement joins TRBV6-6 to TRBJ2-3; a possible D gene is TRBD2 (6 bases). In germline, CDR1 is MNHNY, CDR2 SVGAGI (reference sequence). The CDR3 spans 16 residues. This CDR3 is CASRDKWGVVTDTQYF. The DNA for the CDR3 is TGTGCCAGCAGAGACAAGTGGGGGGTCGTCACAGATACGCAATATTTT.

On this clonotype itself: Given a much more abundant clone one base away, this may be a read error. CDR3 amino acids: CASCQGHFQQDSVQKLFF. CDR3 DNA: TGCGCCAGCTGCCAAGGCCACTTCCAACAAGATTCGGTCCAAAAACTGTTTTTT. The chain couples TRBV4-1 to TRBJ1-4; D is undetermined. CDR3 length: 18 amino acids. The germline V gene encodes CDR1 MGHRA and CDR2 YSYEKL.

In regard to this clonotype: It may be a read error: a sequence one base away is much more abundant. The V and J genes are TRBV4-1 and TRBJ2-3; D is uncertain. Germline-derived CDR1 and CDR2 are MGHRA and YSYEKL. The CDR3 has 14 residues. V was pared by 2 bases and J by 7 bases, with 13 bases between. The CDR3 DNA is TGCGCCAGCAGCCAATTCAGACCCGCATATACGCAGTATTTT. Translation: CASSQFRPAYTQYF.

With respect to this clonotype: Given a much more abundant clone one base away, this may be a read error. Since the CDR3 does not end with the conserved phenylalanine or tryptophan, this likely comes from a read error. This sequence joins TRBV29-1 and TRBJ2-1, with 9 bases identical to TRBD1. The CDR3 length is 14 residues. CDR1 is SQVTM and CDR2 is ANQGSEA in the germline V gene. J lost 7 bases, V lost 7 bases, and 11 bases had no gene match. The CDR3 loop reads CSANGQGRRNEQFL. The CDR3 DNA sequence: TGCAGCGCAAACGGACAGGGGCGGAGGAATGAGCAGTTCCTC.

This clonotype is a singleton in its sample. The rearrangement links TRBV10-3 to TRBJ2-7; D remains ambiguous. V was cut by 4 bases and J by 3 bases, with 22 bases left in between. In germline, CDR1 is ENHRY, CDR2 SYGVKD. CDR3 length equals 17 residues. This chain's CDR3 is CAISGSESHANIYEQYF. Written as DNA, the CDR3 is TGTGCCATCAGTGGATCCGAATCCCATGCAAACATCTACGAGCAGTACTTC.

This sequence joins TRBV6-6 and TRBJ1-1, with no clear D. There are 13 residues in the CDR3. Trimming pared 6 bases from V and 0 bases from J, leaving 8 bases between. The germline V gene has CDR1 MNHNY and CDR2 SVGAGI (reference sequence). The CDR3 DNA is TGTGCCAGCAGAAACGGGATGAACACTGAAGCTTTCTTT. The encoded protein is CASRNGMNTEAFF.

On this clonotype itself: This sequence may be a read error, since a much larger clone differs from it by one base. The CDR3 loop is CVSSEGGLGRTQFF. The CDR3 DNA reads as TGTGTCAGCAGTGAAGGGGGCCTAGGGCGAACGCAGTTCTTC. The chain carries TRBV6-1 and TRBJ2-1; the match to TRBD1 covers 7 bases. The CDR3 totals 14 residues. The germline V gene has CDR1 MNHNS and CDR2 SASEGT.

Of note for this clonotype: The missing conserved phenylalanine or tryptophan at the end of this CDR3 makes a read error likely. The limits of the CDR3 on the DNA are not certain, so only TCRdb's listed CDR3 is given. The CDR3 sequence is CAIPRLAENTGELFY. V is TRBV10-3 and J is TRBJ2-2; the table's D call, TRBD2, was not checked against the DNA. The length of the CDR3 is 15 amino acids, counting both ends. Germline-derived CDR1 and CDR2 are ENHRY and SYGVKD.

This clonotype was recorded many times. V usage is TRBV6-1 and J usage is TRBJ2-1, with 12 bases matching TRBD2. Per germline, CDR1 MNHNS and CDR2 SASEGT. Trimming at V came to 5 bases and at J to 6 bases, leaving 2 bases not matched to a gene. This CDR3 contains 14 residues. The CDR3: CASSLAGGSNEQFF. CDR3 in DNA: TGTGCCAGCAGTCTAGCGGGAGGGTCCAATGAGCAGTTCTTC.

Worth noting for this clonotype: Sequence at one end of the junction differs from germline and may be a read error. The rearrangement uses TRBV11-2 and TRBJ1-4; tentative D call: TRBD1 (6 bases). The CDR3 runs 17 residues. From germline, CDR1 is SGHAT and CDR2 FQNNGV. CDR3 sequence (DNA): TGTGCCAGCAGCTACTTTGGCAGGGGCGGCGGAAGTGAAAAACTATTTTTT. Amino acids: CASSYFGRGGGSEKLFF.

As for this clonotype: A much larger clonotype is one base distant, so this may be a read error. CDR3 sequence reads: CAGSLEGDQIQYF. The CDR3 bases are TGTGCCGGCAGTTTAGAAGGGGATCAAATTCAGTACTTC. The gene calls are TRBV12-3 or TRBV12-4 and TRBJ2-4; weak D call: TRBD1 (5 bases). This CDR3 contains 13 residues.

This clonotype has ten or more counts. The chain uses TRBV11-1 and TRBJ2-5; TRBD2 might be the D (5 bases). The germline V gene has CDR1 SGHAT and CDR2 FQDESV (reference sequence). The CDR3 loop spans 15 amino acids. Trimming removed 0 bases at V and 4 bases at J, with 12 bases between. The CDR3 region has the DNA TGTGCCAGCAGCTTAGCCTCTACTAGGGCAGAGACCCAGTACTTC. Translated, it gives CASSLASTRAETQYF.

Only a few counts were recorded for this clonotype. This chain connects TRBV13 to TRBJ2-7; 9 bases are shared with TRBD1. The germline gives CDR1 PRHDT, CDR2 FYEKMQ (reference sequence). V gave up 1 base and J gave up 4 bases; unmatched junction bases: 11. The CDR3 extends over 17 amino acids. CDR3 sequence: CASSLDVGTGRGYEQYF. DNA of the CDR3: TGTGCCAGCAGCTTAGATGTTGGGACAGGGAGGGGTTACGAGCAGTACTTC.

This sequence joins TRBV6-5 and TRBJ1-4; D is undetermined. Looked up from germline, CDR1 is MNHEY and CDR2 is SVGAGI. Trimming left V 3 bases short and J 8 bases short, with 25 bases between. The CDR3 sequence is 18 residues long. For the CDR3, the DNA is TGTGCCAGCAGTTATCTCACCCACATCCGGGTTTCGAGGGAAAAACTGTTTTTT. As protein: CASSYLTHIRVSREKLFF.

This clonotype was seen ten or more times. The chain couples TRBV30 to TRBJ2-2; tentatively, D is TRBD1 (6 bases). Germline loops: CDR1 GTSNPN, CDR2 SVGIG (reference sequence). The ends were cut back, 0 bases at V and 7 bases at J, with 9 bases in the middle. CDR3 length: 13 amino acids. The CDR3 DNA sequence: TGTGCCTGGAGTGTACAGGGAAGCGGGGAGCTGTTTTTT. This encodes CAWSVQGSGELFF. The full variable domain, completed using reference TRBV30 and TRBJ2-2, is SQTIHQWPATLVQPVGSPLSLECTVEGTSNPNLYWYRQAAGRGLQLLFYSVGIGQISSEVPQNLSASRPQDRQFILSSKKLLLSDSGFYLCAWSVQGSGELFFGEGSRLTVL.

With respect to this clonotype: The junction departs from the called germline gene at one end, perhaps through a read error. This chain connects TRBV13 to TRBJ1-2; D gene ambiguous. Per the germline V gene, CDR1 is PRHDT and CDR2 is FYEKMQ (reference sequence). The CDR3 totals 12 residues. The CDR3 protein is CASSYGPSWPIF. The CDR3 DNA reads TGTGCCAGCAGCTACGGGCCCAGTTGGCCTATCTTC.

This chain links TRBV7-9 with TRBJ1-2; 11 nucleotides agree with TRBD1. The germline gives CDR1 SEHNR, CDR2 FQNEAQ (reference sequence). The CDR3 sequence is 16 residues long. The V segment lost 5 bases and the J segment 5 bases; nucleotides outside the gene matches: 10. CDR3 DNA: TGTGCCAGCAGCACTGGGGGGACAGGGGGACGTTATGGCTACACCTTC. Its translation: CASSTGGTGGRYGYTF. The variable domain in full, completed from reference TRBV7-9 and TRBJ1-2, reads DTGVSQNPRHKITKRGQNVTFRCDPISEHNRLYWYRQTLGQGPEFLTYFQNEAQLEKSRLLSDRFSAERPKGSFSTLEIQRTEQGDSAMYLCASSTGGTGGRYGYTFGSGTRLTVV.

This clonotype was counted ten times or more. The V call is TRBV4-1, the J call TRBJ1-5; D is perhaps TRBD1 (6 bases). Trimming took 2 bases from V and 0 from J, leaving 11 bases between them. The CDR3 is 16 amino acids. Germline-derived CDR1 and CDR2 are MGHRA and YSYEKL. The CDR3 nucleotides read TGCGCCAGCAGCCAAACGGACAGAAGTAGCAATCAGCCCCAGCATTTT. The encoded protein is CASSQTDRSSNQPQHF.

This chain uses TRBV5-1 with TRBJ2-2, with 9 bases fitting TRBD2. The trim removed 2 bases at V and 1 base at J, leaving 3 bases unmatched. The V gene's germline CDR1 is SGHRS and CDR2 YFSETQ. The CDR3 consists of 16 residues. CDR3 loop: CASSLQAGGNTGELFF. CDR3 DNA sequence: TGCGCCAGCAGCTTACAAGCGGGAGGGAACACCGGGGAGCTGTTTTTT.

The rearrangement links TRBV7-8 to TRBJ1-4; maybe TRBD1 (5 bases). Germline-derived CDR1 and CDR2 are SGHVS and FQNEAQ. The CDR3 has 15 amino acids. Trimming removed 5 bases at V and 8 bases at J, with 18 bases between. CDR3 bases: TGTGCCAGCAGCACGTGGGGGGGATCGGGGGAAAAACTGTTTTTT. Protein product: CASSTWGGSGEKLFF. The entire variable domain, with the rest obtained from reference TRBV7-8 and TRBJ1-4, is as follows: GAGVSQSPRYKVAKRGQDVALRCDPISGHVSLFWYQQALGQGPEFLTYFQNEAQLDKSGLPSDRFFAERPEGSVSTLKIQRTQQEDSAVYLCASSTWGGSGEKLFFGSGTQLSVL.

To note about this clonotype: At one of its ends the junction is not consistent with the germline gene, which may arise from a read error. CDR3 coding DNA: TGCGCCAGCGGCCAGGAACAGATAGGACAGCCCCAGCATTTT. This gives the protein CASGQEQIGQPQHF. V usage is TRBV4-1 and J usage is TRBJ1-5; D uncertain. Germline CDR1 is MGHRA and CDR2 is YSYEKL. The CDR3 has 14 amino acids.